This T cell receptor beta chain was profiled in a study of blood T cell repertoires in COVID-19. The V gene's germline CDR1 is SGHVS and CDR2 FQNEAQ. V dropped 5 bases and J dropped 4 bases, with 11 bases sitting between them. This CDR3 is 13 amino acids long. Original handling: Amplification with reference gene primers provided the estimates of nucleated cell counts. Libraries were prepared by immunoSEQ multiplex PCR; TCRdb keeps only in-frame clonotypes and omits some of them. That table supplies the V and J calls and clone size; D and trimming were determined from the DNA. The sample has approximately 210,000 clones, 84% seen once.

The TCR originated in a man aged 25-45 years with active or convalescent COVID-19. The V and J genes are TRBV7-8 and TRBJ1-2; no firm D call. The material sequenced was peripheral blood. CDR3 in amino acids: CASSAADGYGYTF. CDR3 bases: TGTGCCAGCAGCGCCGCGGATGGCTATGGCTACACCTTC.